This T cell receptor beta chain was found in a study of blood T cell repertoires in COVID-19. About the research overall: Acute and convalescent COVID-19 specimens originated in the United States, Italy and Spain. Sample material is recorded as cDNA or gDNA derived from T cells, B-cell-depleted T cells, or PBMCs.

The CDR3 consists of 16 residues. From germline, CDR1 is SGHTA and CDR2 FQGNSA. Trimming took 0 bases from V and 0 from J, leaving 9 bases between them. Here immunoSEQ multiplex PCR was the method, and the copy in TCRdb shows in-frame clones only, minus some. Among 150,000 to 200,000 clones listed, 80% to 85% were seen once. Sequencing was performed on peripheral blood. The chain combines TRBV7-2 with TRBJ1-5, with D tentatively TRBD1 (5 bases). The receptor was derived from a man aged 65 to 79 with active or convalescent COVID-19. CDR3 bases: TGTGCCAGCAGCTTAGCAGGGGCCCTTAGCAATCAGCCCCAGCATTTT. Protein sequence: CASSLAGALSNQPQHF.